The 3 T cell receptor beta chains below were found in one sample sequenced in a study of patients and donors after allogeneic stem cell transplantation. TCRdb itself ran the RT-PCR reads through MiXCR, one entry per CDR3 protein. Of some 880,000 distinct CDR3 sequences in the sample, 15% to 20% are singletons; the top ten hold around 5.5%. The sequenced material came from blood, either unsorted or a sorted T cell fraction (not recorded which). These TCRs come from a human donor who was either an allogeneic HSCT recipient or a stem cell or donor lymphocyte infusion donor (not recorded which). It is not recorded whose cells these are; they may come from a transplant donor.

The rearrangement links TRBV24-1 to TRBJ2-3; 8 bases match TRBD2. CDR1 and CDR2 from the germline V gene are KGHDR and SFDVKD. Unmatched junction bases numbered 3, after V lost 0 bases and J lost 5 bases. CDR3 length: 15 amino acids. As DNA, the CDR3 is TGTGCCACCAGTGATTTGCCAGCGGGAGTAGATACGCAGTATTTT. Protein: CATSDLPAGVDTQYF.

V and J are TRBV27 and TRBJ2-3, with 9 nucleotides matching TRBD2. The V gene end was trimmed by 4 bases and the J gene end by 0 bases; junction bases not matched to a gene: 8. Germline loops: CDR1 MNHEY, CDR2 SMNVEV (reference sequence). The CDR3 loop spans 17 amino acids. CDR3 amino acids: CASSWGGRAASTDTQYF. DNA of the CDR3: TGTGCCAGCAGTTGGGGCGGGAGGGCGGCTAGCACAGATACGCAGTATTTT.

This sequence joins TRBV7-6 and TRBJ2-3; TRBD1 is a possible D gene (6 bases). Looked up from germline, CDR1 is SGHVS and CDR2 is FNYEAQ. The CDR3 length is 16 residues. V was trimmed by 5 bases and J by 6 bases, leaving 21 bases between them. The CDR3 loop is CASSPWTAAGDDTQYF. CDR3 nucleotides: TGTGCCAGCAGCCCCTGGACAGCCGCCGGCGACGATACGCAGTATTTT.